This TCR beta chain appears in the sequencing data of a study of control samples from healthy donors and cancer patients. Trimming stripped 6 bases from V and 6 bases from J, with 7 bases between. The CDR3 has 10 amino acids. The germline CDR1 and CDR2 sequences are DFQATT and SNEGSKA (reference sequence). Method: immunoSEQ multiplex PCR; TCRdb's copy keeps in-frame clones and lacks some. The data show more than 35,000 clones, with about 94% seen just once and approximately 24% held by the top ten. The clonotype originates from a man in his sixties in good health. Material for sequencing was blood. The chain is built from TRBV20-1 and TRBJ2-3; D gene uncertain. The CDR3 spells CSAPWDTQYF. The DNA of the CDR3 is TGCAGTGCGCCGTGGGATACGCAGTATTTT.